These 21 T cell receptor beta chains originate from one sample sequenced in a study of cytomegalovirus exposure and HLA in healthy donors. The PCR contained 60 Vbeta and 13 Jbeta primers. TCRdb's table, derived via immunoSEQ multiplex PCR, lists solely in-frame clones and lacks some. This table holds roughly 110,000 clones, 65% to 85% found once. Sequencing used PBMCs. The receptors derive from a woman aged 18-35 years in good health and CMV-seronegative.

The rearrangement joins TRBV9 to TRBJ1-4; 7 bases align to TRBD1. The CDR3 length is 16 residues. Germline lookup yields CDR1 SGDLS and CDR2 YYNGEE. The V gene end was trimmed by 3 bases and the J gene end by 5 bases; junction bases not matched to a gene: 10. The CDR3 region has the DNA TGTGCCAGCAGCGCCGCCCCGGTGACAGGGAATGAAAAACTGTTTTTT. The encoded protein is CASSAAPVTGNEKLFF.

The J gene is TRBJ2-7, the V gene TRBV7-9; D remains unclear. The CDR3 has 12 residues. V lost 2 bases and J lost 9, with 11 bases in between. The germline CDR1 and CDR2 sequences are SEHNR and FQNEAQ (reference sequence). CDR3 nucleotides: TGTGCCAGCAGCTTATCGTCAGGCGTGCAGTACGTC. As protein: CASSLSSGVQYV.

The chain uses TRBV19 and TRBJ1-5; TRBD1 matches at 9 bases. CDR1 is LNHDA, CDR2 SQIVND, per germline (reference sequence). Trimming took 9 bases from V and 0 from J; bases not matched to a gene: 9. CDR3 size: 16 residues. The CDR3 loop reads CASGQGTRYSNQPQHF. CDR3 sequence (DNA): TGTGCCAGCGGACAGGGGACAAGATATAGCAATCAGCCCCAGCATTTT.

This clone occurred a few times. The CDR3 DNA is TGCAGCGTTGACAGGGGAACTGAAGCTTTCTTT. Residues: CSVDRGTEAFF. The rearrangement joins TRBV29-1 to TRBJ1-1; TRBD1 is a possible D gene (6 bases). The germline V and J ends were trimmed by 3 bases and 5 bases, with 7 bases remaining between them. The CDR3 loop spans 11 amino acids. CDR1 is SQVTM, CDR2 ANQGSEA, per germline.

This rearrangement joins TRBV4-2 to TRBJ2-1; weak D call: TRBD2 (6 bases). The CDR3 runs to 16 residues. V dropped 0 bases and J dropped 0 bases, with 9 bases sitting between them. Germline CDR1 LGHNA, CDR2 YNFKEQ. CDR3 coding DNA: TGTGCCAGCAGCCAAGATCGGGGGAGCTCCTACAATGAGCAGTTCTTC. Translating it yields CASSQDRGSSYNEQFF.

A single count supports this clone. The J gene is TRBJ2-1, the V gene TRBV21-1; the D call in the table, TRBD2, was not verified against the DNA. TRBV21-1 corresponds to a pseudogene. The CDR3 extends over 19 amino acids. CDR3 residues: CASSRKGLAGEGSYNEQFF. In nucleotides, the CDR3 is TGTGCCAGCAGCAGGAAGGGACTAGCGGGAGAGGGTTCCTACAATGAGCAGTTCTTC.

The chain uses TRBV4-3 and TRBJ2-3; D remains ambiguous. The CDR3 length is 14 residues. From germline, CDR1 is LGHNA and CDR2 YSLEER. The V end lost 3 bases, the J end lost 3 bases, and 10 bases lay between the germline ends. CDR3 nucleotide sequence: TGCGCCAGCAGCCATAACCCGAGGACAGATACGCAGTATTTT. Its protein is CASSHNPRTDTQYF.

This chain connects TRBV28 to TRBJ2-1, with TRBD2 identical over 13 bases. J was trimmed by 2 bases and V by 3 bases; bases with no gene match: 13. This CDR3 is 20 amino acids long. CDR1 is MDHEN and CDR2 is SYDVKM in the germline V gene. The CDR3 spells CASSFPTAGTSGNPYNEQFF. The DNA of the CDR3 is TGTGCCAGCAGTTTCCCGACCGCCGGGACTAGCGGGAATCCCTACAATGAGCAGTTCTTC. The variable domain in full, with the rest retrieved from reference TRBV28 and TRBJ2-1, is DVKVTQSSRYLVKRTGEKVFLECVQDMDHENMFWYRQDPGLGLRLIYFSYDVKMKEKGDIPEGYSVSREKKERFSLILESASTNQTSMYLCASSFPTAGTSGNPYNEQFFGPGTRLTVL.

V is TRBV5-4 and J is TRBJ1-2, with D possibly TRBD1 on 5 matching bases. The CDR3 spans 15 residues. V was shortened by 4 bases and J by 0 bases, with 13 bases between the two germline ends. Per the germline V gene, CDR1 is SGHNT and CDR2 is YYREEE (reference sequence). The CDR3 loop is CASSPGGRANYGYTF. In nucleotides, the CDR3 is TGTGCCAGCAGCCCCGGCGGCAGGGCTAACTATGGCTACACCTTC.

The gene calls are TRBV18 and TRBJ2-1, with a possible D match to TRBD2 (5 bases). This CDR3 has 16 amino acids. Germline loops: CDR1 KGHSH, CDR2 LQKENI. Between the trimmed V and J ends, which lost 3 bases and 0 bases, there was a span of 12 bases. The CDR3 sequence is CASSPEVPSSYNEQFF. For the CDR3, the DNA is TGTGCCAGCTCACCGGAGGTCCCAAGCTCCTACAATGAGCAGTTCTTC.

V is TRBV29-1 and J is TRBJ2-7; D gene ambiguous. This CDR3 spans 13 amino acids. CDR1 and CDR2 (germline): SQVTM, ANQGSEA. V was trimmed by 2 bases and J by 0 bases, leaving 8 bases between them. As DNA, the CDR3 is TGCAGCGTTGAACTCCCGTCCTCCTACGAGCAGTACTTC. Protein product: CSVELPSSYEQYF.

The gene calls are TRBV13 and TRBJ2-7; TRBD2 matches at 11 bases. The V gene's germline CDR1 is PRHDT and CDR2 FYEKMQ (reference sequence). This CDR3 spans 13 amino acids. V lost 7 bases, J lost 5 bases, and 4 bases stayed unmatched. The CDR3 loop is CASTATSGNEQYF. CDR3 nucleotides: TGTGCCAGCACCGCGACTAGCGGGAACGAGCAGTACTTC. Full variable domain (missing parts from reference TRBV13 and TRBJ2-7): AAGVIQSPRHLIKEKRETATLKCYPIPRHDTVYWYQQGPGQDPQFLISFYEKMQSDKGSIPDRFSAQQFSDYHSELNMSSLELGDSALYFCASTATSGNEQYFGPGTRLTVT.

The gene calls are TRBV7-9 and TRBJ1-1, with D possibly being TRBD1 (6 bases). In germline, CDR1 is SEHNR, CDR2 FQNEAQ (reference sequence). V lost 5 bases and J 3 bases, leaving 22 bases between the germline ends. The CDR3 has 17 amino acids. CDR3 nucleotide sequence: TGTGCCAGCAGCCGCCCCGAACAGGGAAGGTTTGACACTGAAGCTTTCTTT. Amino acids: CASSRPEQGRFDTEAFF.

The CDR3 is CASLANRDGYTF. The DNA of the CDR3 is TGTGCCAGCCTAGCTAACAGGGATGGCTACACCTTC. V usage is TRBV19 and J usage is TRBJ1-2, with D possibly TRBD1 on 6 matching bases. The CDR3 consists of 12 residues. The V end lost 9 bases, the J end lost 6 bases, and 14 bases lay between the germline ends. Germline CDR1 is LNHDA and CDR2 is SQIVND (reference sequence).

V usage is TRBV19 and J usage is TRBJ1-4, with a possible D match to TRBD1 (6 bases). There are 18 residues in the CDR3. The V end was cut by 3 bases, the J end by 0 bases, with 17 bases between. Germline CDR1 reads LNHDA; CDR2 reads SQIVND (reference sequence). CDR3 protein: CASSMVAGDLATNEKLFF. The CDR3 DNA follows: TGTGCCAGTAGTATGGTGGCAGGGGACCTCGCAACTAATGAAAAACTGTTTTTT.

The V call is TRBV5-4, the J call TRBJ2-7; 11 bases agree with TRBD1. V lost 4 bases to trimming and J lost 4 bases; unmatched junction nucleotides: 7. The CDR3 contains 15 residues. CDR1 and CDR2 (germline): SGHNT, YYREEE (reference sequence). Written as DNA, the CDR3 is TGTGCCAGCAGCCCCAAAGGACAGGGGGCGTACGAGCAGTACTTC. Translation gives CASSPKGQGAYEQYF. The full variable domain, in which reference TRBV5-4 and TRBJ2-7 provide the parts outside the CDR3, is ETGVTQSPTHLIKTRGQQVTLRCSSQSGHNTVSWYQQALGQGPQFIFQYYREEENGRGNFPPRFSGLQFPNYSSELNVNALELDDSALYLCASSPKGQGAYEQYFGPGTRLTVT.

V usage is TRBV7-9 and J usage is TRBJ1-3; D might be TRBD1 (5 bases). CDR3 length: 16 residues. Germline CDR1 reads SEHNR; CDR2 reads FQNEAQ (reference sequence). V was cut by 2 bases and J by 0 bases, with 11 bases left in between. CDR3 in DNA: TGTGCCAGCAGCTTATTTGGACAATTCTCTGGAAACACCATATATTTT. Translating gives CASSLFGQFSGNTIYF.

The gene calls are TRBV2 and TRBJ2-7; TRBD1 aligns across 7 bases. The CDR3 covers 13 residues. V was pared by 4 bases and J by 0 bases, with 0 bases of the junction left unmatched. Germline CDR1 SNHLY, CDR2 FYNNEI. CDR3 protein: CASSGDSSYEQYF. CDR3 in DNA: TGTGCCAGCAGTGGGGACAGCTCCTACGAGCAGTACTTC.

V usage is TRBV27 and J usage is TRBJ2-3; 7 nucleotides match TRBD1. The CDR3 contains 15 residues. CDR1 and CDR2 from the germline V gene are MNHEY and SMNVEV (reference sequence). Trimming removed 5 bases from V and 4 bases from J; junction bases left unmatched: 9. The CDR3 loop reads CASSNDRAFPDTQYF. The CDR3 bases are TGTGCCAGCAGTAACGACAGGGCGTTCCCAGATACGCAGTATTTT.

This clone has only a few counts. This chain uses TRBV2 with TRBJ2-5; D is ambiguous. Germline loops: CDR1 SNHLY, CDR2 FYNNEI. This CDR3 region has 14 residues. Trimming removed 3 bases from V and 4 bases from J, with 12 bases in between. The CDR3 DNA reads as TGTGCCAGCAGTGATATTAGATCGGGAGAGACCCAGTACTTC. Translated, it gives CASSDIRSGETQYF. The whole variable domain, filled in from reference TRBV2 and TRBJ2-5, reads EPEVTQTPSHQVTQMGQEVILRCVPISNHLYFYWYRQILGQKVEFLVSFYNNEISEKSEIFDDQFSVERPDGSNFTLKIRSTKLEDSAMYFCASSDIRSGETQYFGPGTRLLVL.

This rearrangement joins TRBV6-5 to TRBJ1-2; D is unclear. CDR1 is MNHEY, CDR2 SVGAGI, per germline. The germline V and J ends were trimmed by 0 bases and 1 base, with 3 bases remaining between them. This CDR3 contains 13 residues. DNA for the CDR3: TGTGCCAGCAGTTACTCCTTTAACTATGGCTACACCTTC. It translates to CASSYSFNYGYTF.